The source of this T cell receptor beta chain is a study of blood T cell repertoires in COVID-19. Study background: PBMCs, B-cell-depleted T cells, or T cells provided the cDNA or gDNA that made up the material.

In the original processing: Estimation of nucleated cell counts was performed using reference gene primer amplification. Assay used: immunoSEQ multiplex PCR; TCRdb lists only in-frame clones, some missing. D and trimming come from the DNA, and the V and J calls and clone size come from that table. The profile shows some 340,000 clones, 85% of them singletons. The junction had 18 bases not matched to a gene; V was cut back by 4 bases and J by 5 bases. CDR1 is WSHSY, CDR2 SAAADI, per germline. The CDR3 contains 18 residues. This clone was picked up one time. Sequenced material: peripheral blood. The receptor's source is a woman under 30 with acute or convalescent COVID-19. The chain carries TRBV10-2 and TRBJ2-5; 8 bases are a match to TRBD2. In DNA form, the CDR3 reads TGCGCCAGCAGTGGCTTACGGACTAGCCTAAATCAGGGGGAGACCCAGTACTTC. Protein product: CASSGLRTSLNQGETQYF.